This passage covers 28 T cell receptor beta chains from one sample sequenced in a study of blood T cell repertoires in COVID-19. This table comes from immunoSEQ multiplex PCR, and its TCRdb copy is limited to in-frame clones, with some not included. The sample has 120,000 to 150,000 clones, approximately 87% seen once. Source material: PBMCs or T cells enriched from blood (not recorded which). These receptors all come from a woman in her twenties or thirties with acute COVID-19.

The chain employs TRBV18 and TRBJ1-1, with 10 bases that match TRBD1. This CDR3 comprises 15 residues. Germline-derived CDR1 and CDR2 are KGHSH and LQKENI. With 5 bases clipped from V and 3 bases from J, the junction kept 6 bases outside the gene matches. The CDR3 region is CASSERTGGHTEAFF. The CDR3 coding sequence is TGTGCCAGCTCAGAAAGGACAGGGGGTCACACTGAAGCTTTCTTT. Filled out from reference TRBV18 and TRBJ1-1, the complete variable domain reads NAGVMQNPRHLVRRRGQEARLRCSPMKGHSHVYWYRQLPEEGLKFMVYLQKENIIDESGMPKERFSAEFPKEGPSILRIQQVVRGDSAAYFCASSERTGGHTEAFFGQGTRLTVV.

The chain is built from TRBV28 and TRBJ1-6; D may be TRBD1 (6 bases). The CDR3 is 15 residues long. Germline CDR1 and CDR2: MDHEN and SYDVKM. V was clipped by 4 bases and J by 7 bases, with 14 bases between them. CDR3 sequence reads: CASSSHGTSNSPLHF. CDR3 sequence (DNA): TGTGCCAGCAGTTCCCATGGGACATCAAATTCACCCCTCCACTTT.

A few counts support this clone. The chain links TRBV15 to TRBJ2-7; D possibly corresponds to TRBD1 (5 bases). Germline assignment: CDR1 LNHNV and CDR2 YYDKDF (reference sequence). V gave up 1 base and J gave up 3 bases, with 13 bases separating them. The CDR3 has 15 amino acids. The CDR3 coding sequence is TGTGCCACCAGCAGAGGGGGCTTGGCCAGCTACGAGCAGTACTTC. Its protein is CATSRGGLASYEQYF.

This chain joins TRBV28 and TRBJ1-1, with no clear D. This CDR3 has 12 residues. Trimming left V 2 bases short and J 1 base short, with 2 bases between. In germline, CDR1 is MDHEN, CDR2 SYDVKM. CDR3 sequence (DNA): TGTGCCAGCAGTTTACAGAACACTGAAGCTTTCTTT. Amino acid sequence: CASSLQNTEAFF.

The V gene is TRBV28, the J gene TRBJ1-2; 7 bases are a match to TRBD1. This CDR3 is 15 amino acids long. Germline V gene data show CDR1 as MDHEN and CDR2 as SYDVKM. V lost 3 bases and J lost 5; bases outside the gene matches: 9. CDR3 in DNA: TGTGCCAGCAGTTTTGCCGGGGACAGCTATTATGGCTACACCTTC. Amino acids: CASSFAGDSYYGYTF.

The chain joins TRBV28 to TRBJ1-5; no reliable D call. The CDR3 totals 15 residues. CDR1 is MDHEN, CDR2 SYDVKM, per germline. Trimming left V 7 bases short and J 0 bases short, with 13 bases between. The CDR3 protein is CASNRRHLSNQPQHF. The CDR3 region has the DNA TGTGCCAGCAACCGGCGGCACCTTAGCAATCAGCCCCAGCATTTT.

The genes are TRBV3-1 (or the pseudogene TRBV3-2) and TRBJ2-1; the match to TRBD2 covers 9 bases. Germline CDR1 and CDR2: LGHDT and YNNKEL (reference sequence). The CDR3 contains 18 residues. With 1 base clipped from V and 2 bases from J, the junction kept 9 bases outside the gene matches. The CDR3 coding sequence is TGTGCCAGCAGCCAAGGCTTACCAGCGGGAGGTGCCTACAATGAGCAGTTCTTC. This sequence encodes CASSQGLPAGGAYNEQFF.

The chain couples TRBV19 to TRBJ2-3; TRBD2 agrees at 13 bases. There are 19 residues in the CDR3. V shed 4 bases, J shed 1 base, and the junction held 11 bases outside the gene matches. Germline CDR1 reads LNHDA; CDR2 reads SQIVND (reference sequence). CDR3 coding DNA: TGTGCCAGTAGTAAAATTGGACTAGCGGGAGAACCCCGCACAGATACGCAGTATTTT. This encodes CASSKIGLAGEPRTDTQYF.

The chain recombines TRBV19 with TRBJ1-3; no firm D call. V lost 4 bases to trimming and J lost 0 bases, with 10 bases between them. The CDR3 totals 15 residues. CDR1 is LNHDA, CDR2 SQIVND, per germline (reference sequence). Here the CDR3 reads CASSTLPGSGNTIYF. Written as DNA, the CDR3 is TGTGCCAGTAGTACTCTACCGGGCTCTGGAAACACCATATATTTT.

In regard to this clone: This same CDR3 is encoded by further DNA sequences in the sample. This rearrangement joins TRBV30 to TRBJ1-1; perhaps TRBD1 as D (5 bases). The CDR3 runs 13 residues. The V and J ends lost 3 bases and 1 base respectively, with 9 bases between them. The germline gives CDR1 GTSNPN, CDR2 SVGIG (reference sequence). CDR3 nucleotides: TGTGCCTGGAGCGTGACAGAGAACACTGAAGCTTTCTTT. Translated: CAWSVTENTEAFF.

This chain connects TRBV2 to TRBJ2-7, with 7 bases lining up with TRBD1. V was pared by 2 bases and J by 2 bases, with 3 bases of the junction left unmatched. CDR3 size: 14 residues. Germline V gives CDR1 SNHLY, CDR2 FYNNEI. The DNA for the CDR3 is TGTGCCAGCAGTGAAAAGGGGGCGCCCTACGAGCAGTACTTC. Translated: CASSEKGAPYEQYF.

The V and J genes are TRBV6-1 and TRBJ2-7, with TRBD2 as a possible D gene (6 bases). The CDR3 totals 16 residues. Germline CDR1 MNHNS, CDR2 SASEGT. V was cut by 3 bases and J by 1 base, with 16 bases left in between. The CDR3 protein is CASSEMKGGASYEQYF. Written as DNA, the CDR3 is TGTGCCAGCAGTGAGATGAAAGGAGGGGCATCCTACGAGCAGTACTTC.

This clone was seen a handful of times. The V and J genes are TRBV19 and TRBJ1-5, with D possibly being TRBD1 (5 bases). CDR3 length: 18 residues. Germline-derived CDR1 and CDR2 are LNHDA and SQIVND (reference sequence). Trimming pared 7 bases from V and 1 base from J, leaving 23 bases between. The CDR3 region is CASTGRWQGSSSNQPQHF. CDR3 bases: TGTGCCAGTACCGGGAGGTGGCAGGGCAGTTCGAGCAATCAGCCCCAGCATTTT. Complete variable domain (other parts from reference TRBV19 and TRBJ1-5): DGGITQSPKYLFRKEGQNVTLSCEQNLNHDAMYWYRQDPGQGLRLIYYSQIVNDFQKGDIAEGYSVSREKKESFPLTVTSAQKNPTAFYLCASTGRWQGSSSNQPQHFGDGTRLSIL.

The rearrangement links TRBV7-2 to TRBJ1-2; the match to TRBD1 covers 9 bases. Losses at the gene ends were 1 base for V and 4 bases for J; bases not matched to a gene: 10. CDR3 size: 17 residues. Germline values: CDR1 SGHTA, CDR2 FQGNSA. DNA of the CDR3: TGTGCCAGCAGCTTAGGCGTGACGGGACAGGGTCGCTATGGCTACACCTTC. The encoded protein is CASSLGVTGQGRYGYTF.

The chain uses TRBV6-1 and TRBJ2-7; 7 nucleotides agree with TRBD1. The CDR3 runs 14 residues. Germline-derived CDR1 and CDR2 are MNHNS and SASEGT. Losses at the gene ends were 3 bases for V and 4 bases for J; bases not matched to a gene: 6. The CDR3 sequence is CASSDRTGLYEQYF. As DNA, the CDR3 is TGTGCCAGCAGTGACCGGACAGGCCTTTACGAGCAGTACTTC.

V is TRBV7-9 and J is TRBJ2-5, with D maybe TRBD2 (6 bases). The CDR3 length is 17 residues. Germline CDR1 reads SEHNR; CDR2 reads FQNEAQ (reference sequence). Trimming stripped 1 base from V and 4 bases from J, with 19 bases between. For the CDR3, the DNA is TGTGCCAGCAGCTTAGGACTTTCATGGGGACTGGGAGAGACCCAGTACTTC. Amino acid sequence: CASSLGLSWGLGETQYF.

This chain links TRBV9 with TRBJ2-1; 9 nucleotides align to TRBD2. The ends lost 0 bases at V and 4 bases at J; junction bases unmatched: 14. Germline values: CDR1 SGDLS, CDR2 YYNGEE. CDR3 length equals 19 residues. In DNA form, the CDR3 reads TGTGCCAGCAGCGTAGGCCTCGGTGGCGGGAGGGCTGTGTACAATGAGCAGTTCTTC. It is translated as CASSVGLGGGRAVYNEQFF.

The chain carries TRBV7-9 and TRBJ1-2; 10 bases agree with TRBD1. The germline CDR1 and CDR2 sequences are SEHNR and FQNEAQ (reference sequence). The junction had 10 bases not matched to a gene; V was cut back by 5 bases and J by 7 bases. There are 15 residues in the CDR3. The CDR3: CASSPPGTGVVGYTF. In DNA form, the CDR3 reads TGTGCCAGCAGCCCCCCCGGGACAGGGGTTGTTGGCTACACCTTC.

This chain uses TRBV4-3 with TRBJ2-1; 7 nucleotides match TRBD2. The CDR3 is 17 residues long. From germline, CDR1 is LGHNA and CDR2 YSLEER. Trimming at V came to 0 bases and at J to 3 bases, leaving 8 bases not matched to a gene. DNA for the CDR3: TGCGCCAGCAGCCAAGATCGGTCGGGGAGGGACTACAATGAGCAGTTCTTC. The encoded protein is CASSQDRSGRDYNEQFF.

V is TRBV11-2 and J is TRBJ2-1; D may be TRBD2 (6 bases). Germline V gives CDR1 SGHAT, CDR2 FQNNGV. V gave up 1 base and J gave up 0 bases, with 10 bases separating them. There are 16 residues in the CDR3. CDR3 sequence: CASSLGAGSSYNEQFF. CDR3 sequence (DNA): TGTGCCAGCAGCTTAGGGGCGGGGAGCTCCTACAATGAGCAGTTCTTC.

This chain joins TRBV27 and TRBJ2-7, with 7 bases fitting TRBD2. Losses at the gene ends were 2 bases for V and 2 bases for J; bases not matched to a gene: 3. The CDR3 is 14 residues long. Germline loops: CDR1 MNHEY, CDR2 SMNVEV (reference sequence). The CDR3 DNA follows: TGTGCCAGCAGTTTAGAGCGGGACGCCTACGAGCAGTACTTC. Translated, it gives CASSLERDAYEQYF.

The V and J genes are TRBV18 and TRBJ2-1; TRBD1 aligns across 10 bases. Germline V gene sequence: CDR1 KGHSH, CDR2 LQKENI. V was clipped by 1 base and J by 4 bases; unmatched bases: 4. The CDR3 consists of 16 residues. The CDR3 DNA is TGTGCCAGCTCACCACAGGGACAGGGGCTTTACAATGAGCAGTTCTTC. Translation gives CASSPQGQGLYNEQFF.

CDR3 in amino acids: CASRQDRVTADLGNTIYF. The CDR3, as DNA: TGTGCCAGCAGGCAAGACAGGGTTACCGCCGATTTGGGAAACACCATATATTTT. This chain uses TRBV27 with TRBJ1-3; the match to TRBD1 covers 7 bases. The junction had 18 bases not matched to a gene; V was cut back by 6 bases and J by 4 bases. Germline-derived CDR1 and CDR2 are MNHEY and SMNVEV (reference sequence). This CDR3 is built from 18 residues.

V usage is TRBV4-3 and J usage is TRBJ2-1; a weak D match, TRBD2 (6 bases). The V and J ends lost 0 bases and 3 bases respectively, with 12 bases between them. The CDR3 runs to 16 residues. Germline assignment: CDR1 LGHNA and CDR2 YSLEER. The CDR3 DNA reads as TGCGCCAGCAGCCAAGAAAACGGGGGATTCTACAATGAGCAGTTCTTC. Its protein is CASSQENGGFYNEQFF.

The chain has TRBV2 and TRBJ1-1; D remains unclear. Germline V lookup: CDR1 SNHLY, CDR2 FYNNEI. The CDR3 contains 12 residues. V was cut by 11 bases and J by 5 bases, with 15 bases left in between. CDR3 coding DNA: TGTGCCCAAGCGGGGAGTGGGACTGAAGCTTTCTTT. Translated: CAQAGSGTEAFF.

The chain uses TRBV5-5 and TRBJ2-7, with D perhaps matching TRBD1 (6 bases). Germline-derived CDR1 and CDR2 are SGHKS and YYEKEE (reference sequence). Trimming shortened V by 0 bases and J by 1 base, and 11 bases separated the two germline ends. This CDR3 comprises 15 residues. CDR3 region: CASSLDGQPSYEQYF. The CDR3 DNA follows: TGTGCCAGCAGCTTGGATGGACAGCCTTCCTACGAGCAGTACTTC.

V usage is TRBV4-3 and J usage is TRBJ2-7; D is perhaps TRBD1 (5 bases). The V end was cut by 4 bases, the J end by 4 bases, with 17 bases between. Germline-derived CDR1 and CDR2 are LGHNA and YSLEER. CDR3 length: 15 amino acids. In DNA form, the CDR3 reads TGCGCCAGCAGCCTATGGGCAGACCAGGGATACGAGCAGTACTTC. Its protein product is CASSLWADQGYEQYF.

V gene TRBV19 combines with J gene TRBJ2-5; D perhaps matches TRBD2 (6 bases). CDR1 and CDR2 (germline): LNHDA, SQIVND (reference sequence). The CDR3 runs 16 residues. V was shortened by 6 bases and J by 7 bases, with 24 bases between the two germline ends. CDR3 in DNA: TGTGCCAGTAGATCCCAACCCGGACCCCGGCGGGGGACCCAGTACTTC. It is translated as CASRSQPGPRRGTQYF. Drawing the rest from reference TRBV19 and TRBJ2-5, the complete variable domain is DGGITQSPKYLFRKEGQNVTLSCEQNLNHDAMYWYRQDPGQGLRLIYYSQIVNDFQKGDIAEGYSVSREKKESFPLTVTSAQKNPTAFYLCASRSQPGPRRGTQYFGPGTRLLVL.